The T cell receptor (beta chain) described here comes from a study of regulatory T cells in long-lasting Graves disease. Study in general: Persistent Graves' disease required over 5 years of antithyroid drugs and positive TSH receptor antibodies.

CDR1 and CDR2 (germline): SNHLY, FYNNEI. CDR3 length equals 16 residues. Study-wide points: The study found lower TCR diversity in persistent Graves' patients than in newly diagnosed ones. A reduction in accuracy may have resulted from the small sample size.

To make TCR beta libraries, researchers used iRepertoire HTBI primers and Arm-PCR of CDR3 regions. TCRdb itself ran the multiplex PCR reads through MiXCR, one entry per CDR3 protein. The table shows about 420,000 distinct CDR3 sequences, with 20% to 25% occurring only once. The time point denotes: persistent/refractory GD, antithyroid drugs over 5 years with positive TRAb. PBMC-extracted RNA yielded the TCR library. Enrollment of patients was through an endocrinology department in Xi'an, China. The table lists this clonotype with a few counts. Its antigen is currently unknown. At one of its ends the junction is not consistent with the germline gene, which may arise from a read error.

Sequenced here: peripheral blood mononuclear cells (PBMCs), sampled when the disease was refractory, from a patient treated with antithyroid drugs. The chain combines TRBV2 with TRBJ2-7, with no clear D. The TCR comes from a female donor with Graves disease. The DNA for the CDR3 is TGTGCCAGCAGTGAACAGGCCCTTGTGGCCGCAGATACGCAGTGCTTC. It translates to CASSEQALVAADTQCF. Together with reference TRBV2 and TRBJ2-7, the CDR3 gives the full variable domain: EPEVTQTPSHQVTQMGQEVILRCVPISNHLYFYWYRQILGQKVEFLVSFYNNEISEKSEIFDDQFSVERPDGSNFTLKIRSTKLEDSAMYFCASSEQALVAADTQCFGPGTRLTVT.